This T cell receptor (beta chain) was profiled in a study of T cells in Graves' hyperthyroidism and ophthalmopathy. From roughly 10 ml of fresh peripheral blood, PBMCs were isolated. The table lists this clonotype with a few counts. Using RNA transcripts as the source, TCR beta CDR3 regions were amplified. First-round RT-PCR of the TCR CDR3 relied on the HTBI primer set. TCRdb re-analysed the multiplex PCR reads in MiXCR, keeping a single row per CDR3 protein. The table has about 500,000 distinct CDR3 sequences, 16% seen once. The sequenced material came from blood. This TCR derives from a woman aged 25 to 39 with Graves' ophthalmopathy.

The CDR3 protein is CASSVRGRTQETQYF. In nucleotides, the CDR3 is TGTGCCAGTAGTGTCCGGGGACGGACACAAGAGACCCAGTACTTC. This rearrangement joins TRBV19 to TRBJ2-5; the D gene could be TRBD1 or TRBD2 (5 bases each). CDR1 LNHDA and CDR2 SQIVND come from the germline V gene (reference sequence). This CDR3 is built from 15 residues. The ends were cut back, 5 bases at V and 2 bases at J, with 15 bases in the middle.